The 15 T cell receptor beta chains below were found in one sample sequenced in a study of blood T cells in healthy people across ages (dated by TCRdb to between 2015 and 2016). Library construction relied on 5' RACE. Sequencer: Illumina HiSeq 2500. A second roughly 6 to 11 cycle PCR used a sample-barcoded 5' primer and a J-beta primer mix. Clones were called with MiXCR by TCRdb after fastp trimmed the public reads at Q25, and only in-frame beta chains were retained. Rows with one shared CDR3 protein collapse into an entry with the most common genes and DNA. The sample yields 1.5 million to 1.8 million distinct CDR3 sequences; 40% to 45% were counted once. The ten largest account for more than 4% of the sample. Specimen: blood. These receptors were collected from a woman under 30 in good health.

This clonotype was recorded a few times. The chain links TRBV20-1 to TRBJ1-1; 7 bases align to TRBD1. The CDR3 totals 14 residues. Trimming took 6 bases from V and 5 from J; bases not matched to a gene: 12. CDR1 is DFQATT and CDR2 is SNEGSKA in the germline V gene (reference sequence). DNA of the CDR3: TGCAGTGCCCCCTCACGAAGGGGGCTGACTGAAGCTTTCTTT. Translated: CSAPSRRGLTEAFF.

V and J are TRBV2 and TRBJ2-1; maybe TRBD2 (5 bases). Matching the DNA end better, TRBJ2-7 makes the J call doubtful. The CDR3 runs 16 residues. Germline assignment: CDR1 SNHLY and CDR2 FYNNEI. CDR3 sequence reads: CASSEGGSQFYNEQYF. DNA of the CDR3: TGTGCCAGCAGTGAAGGTGGGAGCCAATTTTACAATGAGCAGTACTTC.

This clonotype was detected a few times. V usage is TRBV11-2 and J usage is TRBJ1-1, with D uncertain. The V and J ends lost 0 bases and 7 bases respectively, with 3 bases between them. Germline V gives CDR1 SGHAT, CDR2 FQNNGV. The CDR3 covers 11 residues. The CDR3 DNA sequence: TGTGCCAGCAGCTTAGATTATGAAGCTTTCTTT. Its protein product is CASSLDYEAFF.

This sequence joins TRBV11-2 and TRBJ1-6, with D possibly matching TRBD1 (5 bases). Germline V lookup: CDR1 SGHAT, CDR2 FQNNGV. Trimming removed 5 bases from V and 10 bases from J, with 18 bases in between. The length of the CDR3 is 15 residues. The CDR3 DNA reads TGTGCCAGCAGCCCGTCGGACCAGGGAGCATCACCCCTCCACTTT. Protein: CASSPSDQGASPLHF.

The chain has TRBV27 and TRBJ2-1; D remains unclear. The CDR3 is made up of 13 amino acids. Trimming took 5 bases from V and 6 from J, leaving 11 bases between them. Germline CDR1 is MNHEY and CDR2 is SMNVEV (reference sequence). The CDR3 region has the DNA TGTGCCAGCAGTGATATAGCTAGCAATGAGCAGTTCTTC. This encodes CASSDIASNEQFF.

This clonotype has only a few counts. The chain is built from TRBV6-6 and TRBJ2-7; D is unresolved. V was clipped by 0 bases and J by 3 bases, with 15 bases between them. Germline CDR1 MNHNY, CDR2 SVGAGI (reference sequence). The CDR3 runs 16 residues. CDR3 sequence (DNA): TGTGCCAGCAGTTACTCCGACCGTGGGCCCGTCTACGAGCAGTACTTC. This gives the protein CASSYSDRGPVYEQYF.

The chain links TRBV20-1 to TRBJ1-1; TRBD1 matches 8 bases. The V segment lost 6 bases and the J segment 4 bases; nucleotides outside the gene matches: 7. Germline CDR1 is DFQATT and CDR2 is SNEGSKA (reference sequence). This CDR3 contains 13 residues. Written as DNA, the CDR3 is TGCAGTGCCAATGACAGGGGCCCCACTGAAGCTTTCTTT. Residues: CSANDRGPTEAFF.

The V and J genes are TRBV4-3 and TRBJ1-2; 7 positions match TRBD1. The CDR3 runs to 17 residues. J was trimmed by 0 bases and V by 0 bases; bases with no gene match: 7. Germline V gene lookup returns CDR1 LGHNA and CDR2 YSLEER. CDR3 region: CASSQDVWDRSNYGYTF. The CDR3 DNA follows: TGCGCCAGCAGCCAAGACGTTTGGGACAGATCTAACTATGGCTACACCTTC.

The rearrangement joins TRBV20-1 to TRBJ2-5; TRBD2 is a possible D gene (5 bases). V was shortened by 5 bases and J by 12 bases, with 16 bases between the two germline ends. The CDR3 is made up of 11 amino acids. The germline gives CDR1 DFQATT, CDR2 SNEGSKA (reference sequence). CDR3 region: CSALLLGREYF. The CDR3 DNA sequence: TGCAGTGCTCTCCTACTAGGACGGGAGTACTTC.

The V gene is TRBV4-1, the J gene TRBJ1-6; D may be TRBD1 (6 bases). The CDR3 runs 16 residues. The V gene lost 4 bases and the J gene lost 6 bases, with 16 bases spanning the gap. From germline, CDR1 is MGHRA and CDR2 YSYEKL. Here the CDR3 reads CASSPLRDTVNSPLHF. The CDR3 region has the DNA TGCGCCAGCAGCCCGCTCCGGGACACGGTTAATTCACCCCTCCACTTT.

The chain uses TRBV20-1 and TRBJ2-7; maybe TRBD2 (6 bases). This CDR3 region has 16 residues. Trimming took 0 bases from V and 4 from J, leaving 19 bases between them. The V gene's germline CDR1 is DFQATT and CDR2 SNEGSKA (reference sequence). In nucleotides, the CDR3 is TGCAGTGCTAGAGATTTTCCGGGAGCTTCAAGGTACGAGCAGTACTTC. Encoded protein: CSARDFPGASRYEQYF.

This clonotype was counted only a few times. The chain is built from TRBV4-1 and TRBJ1-1, with a possible D match to TRBD1 (5 bases). Germline values: CDR1 MGHRA, CDR2 YSYEKL. V was clipped by 4 bases and J by 3 bases, with 9 bases between them. The CDR3 has 13 residues. CDR3 protein: CASSRQIDTEAFF. The CDR3 DNA is TGCGCCAGCAGCCGACAGATCGACACTGAAGCTTTCTTT.

Only a few counts were recorded for this clonotype. The chain combines TRBV5-1 with TRBJ2-1; 10 bases agree with TRBD1. This CDR3 is built from 14 residues. Per germline, CDR1 SGHRS and CDR2 YFSETQ. J gave up 6 bases and V 5 bases, and 5 bases lay outside the gene matches. This CDR3 reads CASSSGTGANEQFF. The CDR3 bases are TGCGCCAGCAGTTCCGGGACAGGGGCCAATGAGCAGTTCTTC.

This clonotype was observed a handful of times. The CDR3 here is CASSKVRGSANIQYF. The CDR3 region has the DNA TGTGCCAGCAGCAAAGTAAGGGGGTCGGCAAACATTCAGTACTTC. The chain couples TRBV11-2 to TRBJ2-4, with D perhaps matching TRBD1 (6 bases). The germline V gene has CDR1 SGHAT and CDR2 FQNNGV. The CDR3 contains 15 residues. V was cut by 5 bases and J by 6 bases, with 17 bases left in between.

The V gene is TRBV4-3, the J gene TRBJ1-1; a weak D match, TRBD1 (5 bases). The CDR3 covers 14 residues. Per germline, CDR1 LGHNA and CDR2 YSLEER. V was cut by 4 bases and J by 0 bases, with 9 bases left in between. The CDR3: CASSPDMMNTEAFF. The CDR3 DNA follows: TGCGCCAGCAGCCCGGACATGATGAACACTGAAGCTTTCTTT.